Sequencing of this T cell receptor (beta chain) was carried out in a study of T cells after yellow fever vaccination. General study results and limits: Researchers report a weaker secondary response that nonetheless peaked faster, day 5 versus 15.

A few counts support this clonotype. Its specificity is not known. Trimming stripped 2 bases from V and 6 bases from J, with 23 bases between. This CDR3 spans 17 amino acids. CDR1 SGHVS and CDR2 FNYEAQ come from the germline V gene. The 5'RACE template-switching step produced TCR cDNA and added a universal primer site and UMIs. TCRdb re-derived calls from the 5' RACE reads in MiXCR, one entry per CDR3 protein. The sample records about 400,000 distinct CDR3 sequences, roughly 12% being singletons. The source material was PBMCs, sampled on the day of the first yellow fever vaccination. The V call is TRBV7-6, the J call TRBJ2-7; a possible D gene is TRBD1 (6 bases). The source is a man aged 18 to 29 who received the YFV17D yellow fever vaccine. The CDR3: CASSLFPPGGTGIEQYV. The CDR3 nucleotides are TGTGCCAGCAGCTTATTTCCCCCGGGCGGTACAGGGATCGAGCAGTACGTC.